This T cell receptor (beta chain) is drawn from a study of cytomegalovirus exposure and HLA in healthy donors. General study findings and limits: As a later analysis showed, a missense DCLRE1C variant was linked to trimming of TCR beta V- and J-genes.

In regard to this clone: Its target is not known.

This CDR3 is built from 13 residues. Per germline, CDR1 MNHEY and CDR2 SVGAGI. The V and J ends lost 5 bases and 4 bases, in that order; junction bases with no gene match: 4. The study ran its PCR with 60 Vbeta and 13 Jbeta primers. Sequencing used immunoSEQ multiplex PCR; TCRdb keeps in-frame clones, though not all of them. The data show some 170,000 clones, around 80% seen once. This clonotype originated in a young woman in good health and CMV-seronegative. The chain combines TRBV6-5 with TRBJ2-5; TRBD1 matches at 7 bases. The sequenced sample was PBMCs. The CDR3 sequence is CASSTGQVETQYF. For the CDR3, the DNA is TGTGCCAGCAGTACCGGACAGGTAGAGACCCAGTACTTC.